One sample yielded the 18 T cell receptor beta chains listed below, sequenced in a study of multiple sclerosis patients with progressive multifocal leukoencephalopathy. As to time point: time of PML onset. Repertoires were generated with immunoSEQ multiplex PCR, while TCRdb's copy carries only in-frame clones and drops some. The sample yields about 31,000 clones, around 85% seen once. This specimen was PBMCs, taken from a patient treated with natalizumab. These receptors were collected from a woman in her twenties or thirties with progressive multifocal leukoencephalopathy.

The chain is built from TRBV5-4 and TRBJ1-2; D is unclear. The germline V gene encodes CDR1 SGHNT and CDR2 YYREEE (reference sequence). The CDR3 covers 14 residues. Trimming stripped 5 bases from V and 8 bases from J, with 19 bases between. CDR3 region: CASRGEASSRGYTF. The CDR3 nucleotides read TGTGCCAGCAGGGGTGAGGCTTCCTCACGGGGCTACACCTTC.

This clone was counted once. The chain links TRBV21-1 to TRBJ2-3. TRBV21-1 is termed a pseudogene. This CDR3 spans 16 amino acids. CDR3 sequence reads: CASSKREGAPLDTQYF. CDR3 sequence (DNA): TGTGCCAGCAGCAAGAGGGAGGGGGCCCCCTTGGATACGCAGTATTTT.

The chain's CDR3 is CASRSTGRSYEQYF. CDR3 DNA sequence: TGTGCCAGCAGGTCGACAGGGCGATCCTACGAGCAGTACTTC. J is TRBJ2-7 and V is TRBV6-5, with TRBD1 matching over 7 bases. Germline CDR1 and CDR2: MNHEY and SVGAGI. This CDR3 region has 14 residues. J gave up 1 base and V 6 bases, and 6 bases lay outside the gene matches.

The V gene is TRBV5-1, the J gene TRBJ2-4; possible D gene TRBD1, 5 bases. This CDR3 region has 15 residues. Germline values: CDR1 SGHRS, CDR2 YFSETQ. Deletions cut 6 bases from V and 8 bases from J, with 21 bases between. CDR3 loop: CASTPSADLGDIQYF. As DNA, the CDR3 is TGCGCCAGCACACCGAGCGCGGATCTAGGGGACATTCAGTACTTC.

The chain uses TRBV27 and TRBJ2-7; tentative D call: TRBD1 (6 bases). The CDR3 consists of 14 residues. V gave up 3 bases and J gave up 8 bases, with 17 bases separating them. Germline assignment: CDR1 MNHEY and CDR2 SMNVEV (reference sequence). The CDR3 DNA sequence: TGTGCCAGCAGTTTTACAGGGCAGCGTACTCAGCAGTACTTC. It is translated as CASSFTGQRTQQYF.

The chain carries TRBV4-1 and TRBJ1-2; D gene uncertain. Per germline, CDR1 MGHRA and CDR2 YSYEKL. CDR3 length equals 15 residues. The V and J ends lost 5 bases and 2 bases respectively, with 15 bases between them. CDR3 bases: TGCGCCAGCAGCTTTCAAGAGGGATCGAACTATGGCTACACCTTC. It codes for CASSFQEGSNYGYTF.

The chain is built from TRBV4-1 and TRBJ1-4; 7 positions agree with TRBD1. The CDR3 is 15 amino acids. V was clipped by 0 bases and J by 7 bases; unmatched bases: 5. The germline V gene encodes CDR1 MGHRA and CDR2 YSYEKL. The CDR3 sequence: CASSQEDRAAEKLFF. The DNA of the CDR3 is TGCGCCAGCAGCCAAGAAGACAGGGCTGCTGAAAAACTGTTTTTT.

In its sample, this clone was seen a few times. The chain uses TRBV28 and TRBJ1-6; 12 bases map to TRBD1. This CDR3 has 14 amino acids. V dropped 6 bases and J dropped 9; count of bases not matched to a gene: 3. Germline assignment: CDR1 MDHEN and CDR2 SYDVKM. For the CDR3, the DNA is TGTGCCAGCAGCCGGGACAGGGGGCCTTCACCCCTCCACTTT. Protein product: CASSRDRGPSPLHF. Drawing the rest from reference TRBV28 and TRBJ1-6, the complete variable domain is DVKVTQSSRYLVKRTGEKVFLECVQDMDHENMFWYRQDPGLGLRLIYFSYDVKMKEKGDIPEGYSVSREKKERFSLILESASTNQTSMYLCASSRDRGPSPLHFGNGTRLTVT.

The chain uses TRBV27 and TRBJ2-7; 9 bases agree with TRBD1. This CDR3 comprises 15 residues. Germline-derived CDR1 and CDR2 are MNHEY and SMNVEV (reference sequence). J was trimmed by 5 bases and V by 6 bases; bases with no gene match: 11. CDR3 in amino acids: CASRTGTGRLDEQYF. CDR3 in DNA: TGTGCCAGCAGGACCGGGACAGGGAGGCTGGACGAGCAGTACTTC.

CDR3 bases: TGTGCCAGCAGTGCCCGGGACAGCAATCAGCCCCAGCATTTT. It translates to CASSARDSNQPQHF. The chain couples TRBV7-9 to TRBJ1-5, with D perhaps matching TRBD1 (5 bases). Trimming stripped 6 bases from V and 1 base from J, with 10 bases between. CDR1 is SEHNR, CDR2 FQNEAQ, per germline (reference sequence). CDR3 length: 14 residues.

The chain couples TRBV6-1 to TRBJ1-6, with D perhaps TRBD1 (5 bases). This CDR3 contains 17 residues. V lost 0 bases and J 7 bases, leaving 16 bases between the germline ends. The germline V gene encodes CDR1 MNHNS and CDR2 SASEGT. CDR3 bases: TGTGCCAGCAGTGAAGCCGGGGGACCGGCTCCCAATTCACCCCTCCACTTT. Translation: CASSEAGGPAPNSPLHF.

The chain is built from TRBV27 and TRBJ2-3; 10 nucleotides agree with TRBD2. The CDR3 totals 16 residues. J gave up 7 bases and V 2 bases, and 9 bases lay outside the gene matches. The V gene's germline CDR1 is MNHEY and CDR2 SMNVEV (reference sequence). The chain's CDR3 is CASSLMSSGSPYTQYF. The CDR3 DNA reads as TGTGCCAGCAGTTTAATGTCTAGCGGGAGCCCGTATACGCAGTATTTT.

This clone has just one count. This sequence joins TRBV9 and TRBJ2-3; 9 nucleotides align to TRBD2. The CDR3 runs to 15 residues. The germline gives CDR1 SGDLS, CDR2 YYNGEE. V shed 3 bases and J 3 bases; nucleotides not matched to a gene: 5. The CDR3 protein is CASSEGTSLTDTQYF. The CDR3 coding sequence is TGTGCCAGCAGCGAGGGGACTAGCCTTACAGATACGCAGTATTTT. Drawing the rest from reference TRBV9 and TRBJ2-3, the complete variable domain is DSGVTQTPKHLITATGQRVTLRCSPRSGDLSVYWYQQSLDQGLQFLIQYYNGEERAKGNILERFSAQQFPDLHSELNLSSLELGDSALYFCASSEGTSLTDTQYFGPGTRLTVL.

CDR3 amino acids: CASTPGPGVYEQYF. Here the CDR3 DNA reads TGTGCCAGCACCCCGGGGCCAGGGGTCTACGAGCAGTACTTC. The rearrangement links TRBV28 to TRBJ2-7; D is perhaps TRBD1 (6 bases). Trimming pared 7 bases from V and 3 bases from J, leaving 16 bases between. CDR1 and CDR2 (germline): MDHEN, SYDVKM. This CDR3 is 14 amino acids long.

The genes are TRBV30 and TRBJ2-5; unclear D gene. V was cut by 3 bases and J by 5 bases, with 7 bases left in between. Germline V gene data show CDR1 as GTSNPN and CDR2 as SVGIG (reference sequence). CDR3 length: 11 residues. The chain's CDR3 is CAWRVVETQYF. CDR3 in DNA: TGTGCCTGGAGGGTGGTTGAGACCCAGTACTTC.

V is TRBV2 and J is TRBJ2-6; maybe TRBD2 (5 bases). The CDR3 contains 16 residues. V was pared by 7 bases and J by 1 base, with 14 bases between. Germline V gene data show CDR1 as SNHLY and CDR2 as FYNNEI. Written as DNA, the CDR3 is TGTGCCAGCACTCCTAGGAGGAGATCTGGGGCCAACGTCCTGACTTTC. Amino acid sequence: CASTPRRRSGANVLTF. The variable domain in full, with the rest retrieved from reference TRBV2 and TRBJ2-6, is EPEVTQTPSHQVTQMGQEVILRCVPISNHLYFYWYRQILGQKVEFLVSFYNNEISEKSEIFDDQFSVERPDGSNFTLKIRSTKLEDSAMYFCASTPRRRSGANVLTFGAGSRLTVL.

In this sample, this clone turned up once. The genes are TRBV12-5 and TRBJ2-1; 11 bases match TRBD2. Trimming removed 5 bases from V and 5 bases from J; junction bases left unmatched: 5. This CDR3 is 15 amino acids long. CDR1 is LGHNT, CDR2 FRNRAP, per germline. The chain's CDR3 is CASGPGTSGHNEQFF. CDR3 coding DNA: TGTGCTAGTGGTCCCGGGACTAGCGGACACAATGAGCAGTTCTTC.

CDR3 sequence: CASSSGTANYGYTF. CDR3 bases: TGCGCCAGCAGCTCCGGGACAGCTAACTATGGCTACACCTTC. The rearrangement joins TRBV10-1 to TRBJ1-2; TRBD1 aligns across 7 bases. This CDR3 is built from 14 residues. Germline CDR1 reads WNHNN; CDR2 reads SYGVQD (reference sequence). After removal of 6 bases from V and 0 bases from J, the junction contained 4 bases not matched to a gene.